The rows below give T cell receptor beta chains drawn from one sample of a study of T cells in Graves' hyperthyroidism and ophthalmopathy. TCRdb redid the calling of the multiplex PCR reads with MiXCR, one entry per CDR3 protein. Of 620,000 or so distinct CDR3 sequences listed, approximately 14% are singletons. Sequenced: blood. These receptors all stem from a woman aged 45-60 years with Graves' ophthalmopathy. CDR3s include the opening cysteine and the closing phenylalanine or tryptophan. The D gene is left open where the match is weak. A row's size may be missing; if present it is once, few, many or a size class.

many	TRBD1	TRBV7-2	TRBJ1-4	CASSFDRARGEKLFF	TGTGCCAGCAGTTTCGACAGGGCCAGGGGTGAAAAACTGTTTTTT
many	NA	TRBV2	TRBJ2-7	CASRGDDYEQYF	TGTGCCAGCAGAGGGGATGATTATGAGCAGTACTTC
NA	TRBD1	TRBV7-2	TRBJ2-2	CASSLVATGASGELFF	TGTGCCAGCAGCTTAGTGGCCACAGGGGCTAGCGGGGAGCTGTTTTTT
few	TRBD2	TRBV10-3	TRBJ2-7	CAIRPGTSGRPNSYEQYF	TGTGCCATCAGACCCGGGACTAGCGGGAGGCCAAACTCCTACGAGCAGTACTTC
once	TRBD2	TRBV4-1	TRBJ2-1	CASSQIGLGTRKFF	TGCGCCAGCAGCCAAATTGGCCTCGGGACTAGAAAGTTCTTC
many	TRBD1	TRBV7-9	TRBJ2-7	CASRSGTAPYEQYF	TGTGCCAGCAGATCCGGGACAGCTCCCTACGAGCAGTACTTC
many	NA	TRBV2	TRBJ2-6	CASSQGSGANVLTF	TGTGCCAGCAGTCAGGGCTCTGGGGCCAACGTCCTGACTTTC
many	TRBD2	TRBV20-1	TRBJ2-1	CSARGASGSYNEQFF	TGCAGTGCTAGAGGAGCTAGCGGGAGCTACAATGAGCAGTTCTTC
many	TRBD2	TRBV11-3	TRBJ2-2	CASSLVGTSITGELFF	TGTGCCAGCAGCTTAGTTGGGACTAGTATTACCGGGGAGCTGTTTTTT
once	TRBD1	TRBV29-1	TRBJ1-4	CSVEGQGNEKLFF	TGCAGCGTTGAGGGACAGGGGAATGAAAAACTGTTTTTT
many	NA	TRBV2	TRBJ2-6	CASSEQSGANVLTF	TGTGCCAGCAGTGAACAGAGTGGGGCCAACGTCCTGACTTTC
many	NA	TRBV28	TRBJ2-1	CASRSRRISNEQFF	TGTGCCAGCAGGTCCAGGCGGATAAGCAATGAGCAGTTCTTC
few	NA	TRBV27	TRBJ2-1	CASSLSSGNEQLF	TGTGCCAGCAGTTTAAGTAGCGGCAATGAGCAGCTCTTC
many	TRBD2	TRBV6-1	TRBJ2-7	CASSVSGNQAYEQYF	TGTGCCAGCAGTGTTAGCGGGAATCAAGCCTACGAGCAGTACTTC
NA	NA	TRBV28	TRBJ1-1	CASSLGRGAMNTEAFF	TGTGCCAGCAGTTTAGGCAGGGGAGCCATGAACACTGAAGCTTTCTTT
many	NA	TRBV28	TRBJ2-7	CASRDWTRSYEQYF	TGTGCCAGCAGAGATTGGACTCGCTCCTACGAGCAGTACTTC
many	NA	TRBV20-1	TRBJ1-1	CSANEVNTEAFF	TGCAGTGCTAATGAGGTGAACACTGAAGCTTTCTTT
many	NA	TRBV7-2	TRBJ2-3	CASSDRTDTQYF	TGTGCCAGCAGCGATCGCACAGATACGCAGTATTTT
many	TRBD1	TRBV28	TRBJ2-7	CASKPGRGPYEQYF	TGTGCCAGCAAACCGGGCAGGGGGCCCTACGAGCAGTACTTC
many	NA	TRBV11-2	TRBJ2-1	CASSLDGLGGSYNEQFF	TGTGCCAGCAGCTTAGACGGTTTGGGGGGCTCCTACAATGAGCAGTTCTTC
many	NA	TRBV20-1	TRBJ2-1	CSASKSHNEQFF	TGCAGTGCCTCAAAATCCCACAATGAGCAGTTCTTC
many	NA	TRBV11-2	TRBJ2-3	CASSLGVSPSTDTQYF	TGTGCCAGCAGCTTAGGGGTTAGTCCCAGCACAGATACGCAGTATTTT
NA	TRBD1	TRBV12-3/TRBV12-4	TRBJ1-3	CATGTDGNTIYF	TGTGCCACAGGGACAGATGGAAACACCATATATTTT
NA	TRBD1	TRBV30	TRBJ2-7	CAWDGTGESYEQYF	TGTGCCTGGGACGGCACAGGGGAATCCTACGAGCAGTACTTC
NA	NA	TRBV5-1	TRBJ2-3	CASSTTGTEALTDTQYF	TGCGCCAGCAGCACCACCGGGACCGAGGCCCTCACAGATACGCAGTATTTT
NA	TRBD1	TRBV19	TRBJ2-7	CASQGAGSWEQYF	TGTGCCAGTCAGGGGGCTGGTTCGTGGGAGCAGTACTTC
many	TRBD1	TRBV7-9	TRBJ1-1	CASSFTGGGTEAFF	TGTGCCAGCAGCTTCACAGGGGGCGGCACTGAAGCTTTCTTT
many	NA	TRBV5-1	TRBJ2-7	CASSSGTSLDDEQYF	TGCGCCAGCAGCTCCGGGACTTCCCTCGACGACGAGCAGTACTTC